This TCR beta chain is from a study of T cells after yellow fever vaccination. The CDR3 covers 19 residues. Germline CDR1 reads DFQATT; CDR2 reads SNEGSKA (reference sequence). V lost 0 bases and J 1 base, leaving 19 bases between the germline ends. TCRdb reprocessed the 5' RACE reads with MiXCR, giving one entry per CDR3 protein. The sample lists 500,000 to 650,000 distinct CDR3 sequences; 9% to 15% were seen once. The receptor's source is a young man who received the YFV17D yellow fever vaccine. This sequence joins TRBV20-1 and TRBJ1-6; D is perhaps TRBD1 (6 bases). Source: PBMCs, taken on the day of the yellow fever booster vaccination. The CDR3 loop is CSARDHMQGRGSYNSPLHF. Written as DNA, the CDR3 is TGCAGTGCTAGAGATCATATGCAGGGGCGCGGATCCTATAATTCACCCCTCCACTTT.